The entry below describes one T cell receptor beta chain. The antigen remains unidentified. This entry comes from a study of PD-L1 blockade in urothelial cancer. Study context: Analyses used blood from 3 weeks (second dose) and 6 weeks after treatment start. Findings and limits, study-wide: Durable benefit was linked to greater 3-week expansion of tumor-associated blood clones.

Time point described: peripheral blood 6 weeks after treatment start. Peripheral blood mononuclear cells were collected from every patient before and during treatment, yielding between 1 and 8 samples per patient. Added to each PCR by spiking were synthetic TCR analog templates. Sequencing was performed with immunoSEQ multiplex PCR; in TCRdb, only in-frame clones are kept and a portion is missing. The sample lists 20,000 to 25,000 clones; around 82% were seen once. The receptor was isolated from a man between 65 and 80 years old with urothelial cancer. This specimen was PBMCs, taken around atezolizumab (anti-PD-L1) treatment.

As DNA, the CDR3 is TGTGCCAGCAGCGCAGTGGGCGGGAGGGCCTACAATGAGCAGTTCTTC. Translating gives CASSAVGGRAYNEQFF. The V and J genes are TRBV7-9 and TRBJ2-1; 9 positions agree with TRBD2. Germline assignment: CDR1 SEHNR and CDR2 FQNEAQ (reference sequence). The CDR3 sequence is 16 residues long. V lost 5 bases to trimming and J lost 2 bases; unmatched junction nucleotides: 7.